The entry below gives a single T cell receptor beta chain sequence along with its context. The target antigen is unknown. One end of the junction fails to match germline, which may point to a read error. The same CDR3 also results from other DNA sequences found in this sample. The CDR3 consists of 15 residues. The V gene's germline CDR1 is LGHNA and CDR2 YNFKEQ. This entry belongs to a study of cytomegalovirus exposure and HLA in healthy donors. 60 Vbeta and 13 Jbeta primers were used in PCR. Assay used: immunoSEQ multiplex PCR; TCRdb lists only in-frame clones, some missing. Of 200,000 to 250,000 clones in the sample, around 85% were seen once. Study-level results: Analyzed later, most CMV-associated TCR beta chains appeared HLA-restricted. In vitro experiments confirmed that three CMV-associated chains were specific for CMV antigens. It emerged from a later analysis that several of the most significant clusters appeared to be linked to common viral pathogens. An Asian-associated ancestry cluster reportedly showed fewer N-insertions than the roughly 670-donor mean in a later analysis.

This TCR was recovered from a man in his fifties or sixties in good health and CMV-seronegative. The sample was PBMCs. The chain employs TRBV4-2 and TRBJ1-3; possible D gene TRBD1, 5 bases. CDR3 nucleotide sequence: TGTGCCAGCAGCCAAGCGGGGGGTGCTGGAAATACCATATATTTT. It translates to CASSQAGGAGNTIYF.